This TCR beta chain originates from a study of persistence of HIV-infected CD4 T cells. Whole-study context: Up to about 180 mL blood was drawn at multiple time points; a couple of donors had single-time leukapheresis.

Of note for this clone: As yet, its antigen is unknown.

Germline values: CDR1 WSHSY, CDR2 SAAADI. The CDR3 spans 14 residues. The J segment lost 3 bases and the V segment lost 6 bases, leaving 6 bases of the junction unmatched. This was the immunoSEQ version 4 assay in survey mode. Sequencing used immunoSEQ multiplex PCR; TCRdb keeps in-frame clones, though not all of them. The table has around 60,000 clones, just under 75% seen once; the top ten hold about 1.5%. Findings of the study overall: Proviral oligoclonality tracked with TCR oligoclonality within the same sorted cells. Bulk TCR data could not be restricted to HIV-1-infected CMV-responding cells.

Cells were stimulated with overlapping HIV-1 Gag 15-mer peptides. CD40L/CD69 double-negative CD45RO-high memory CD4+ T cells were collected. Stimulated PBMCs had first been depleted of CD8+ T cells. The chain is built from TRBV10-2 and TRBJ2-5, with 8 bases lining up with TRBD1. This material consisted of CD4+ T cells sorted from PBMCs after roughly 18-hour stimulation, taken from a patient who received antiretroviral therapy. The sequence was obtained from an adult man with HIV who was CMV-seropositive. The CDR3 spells CASSGQGPKETQYF. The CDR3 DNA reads TGCGCCAGCAGCGGACAGGGACCCAAAGAGACCCAGTACTTC.